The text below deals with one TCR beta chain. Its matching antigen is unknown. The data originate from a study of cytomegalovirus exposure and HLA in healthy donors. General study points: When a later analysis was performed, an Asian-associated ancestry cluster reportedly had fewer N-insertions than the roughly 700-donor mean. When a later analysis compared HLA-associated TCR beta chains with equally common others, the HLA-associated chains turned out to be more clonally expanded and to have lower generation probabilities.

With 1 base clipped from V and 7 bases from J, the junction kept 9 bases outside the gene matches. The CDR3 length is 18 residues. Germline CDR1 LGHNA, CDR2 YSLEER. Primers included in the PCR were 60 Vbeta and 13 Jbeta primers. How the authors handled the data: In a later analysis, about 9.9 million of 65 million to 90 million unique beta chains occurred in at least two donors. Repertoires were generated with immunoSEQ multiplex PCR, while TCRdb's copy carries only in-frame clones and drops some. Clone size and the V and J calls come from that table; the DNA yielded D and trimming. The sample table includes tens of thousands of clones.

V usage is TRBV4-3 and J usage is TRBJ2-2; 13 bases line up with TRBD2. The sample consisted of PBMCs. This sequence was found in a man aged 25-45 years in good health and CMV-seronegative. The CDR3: CASSQAVTSGRAHGELFF. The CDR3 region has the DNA TGCGCCAGCAGCCAAGCGGTCACTAGCGGGAGGGCCCACGGGGAGCTGTTTTTT.